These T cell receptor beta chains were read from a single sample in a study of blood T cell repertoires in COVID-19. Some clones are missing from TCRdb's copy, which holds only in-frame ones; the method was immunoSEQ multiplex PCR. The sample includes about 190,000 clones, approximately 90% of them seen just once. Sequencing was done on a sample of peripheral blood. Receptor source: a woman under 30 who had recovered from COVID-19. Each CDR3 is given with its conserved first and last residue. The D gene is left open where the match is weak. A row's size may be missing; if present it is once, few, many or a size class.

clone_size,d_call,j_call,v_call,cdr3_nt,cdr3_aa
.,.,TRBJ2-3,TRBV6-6,TGTGCCAGCAGTCAAGACTCGAACACAGATACGCAGTATTTT,CASSQDSNTDTQYF
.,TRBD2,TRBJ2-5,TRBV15,TGTGCCACCAGCAGAGATCTAGGCGGGGGGGCCGAGACCCAGTACTTC,CATSRDLGGGAETQYF
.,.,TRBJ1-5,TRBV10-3,TGTGCCATCAGGGAGGGACAATCTAGCAATCAGCCCCAGCATTTT,CAIREGQSSNQPQHF
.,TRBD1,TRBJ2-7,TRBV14,TGTGCCAGCAGCCCCAGAGGAAAGGGGGACAGCTCCTACGAGCAGTACTTC,CASSPRGKGDSSYEQYF
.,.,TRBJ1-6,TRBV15,TGTGCCACCAGCAGAGATCTCGGCTCGAGGGCCAATAATTCACCCCTCCACTTT,CATSRDLGSRANNSPLHF
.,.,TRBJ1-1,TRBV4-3,TGCGCCAGCAGCCTCGGGGTCGCGGGAACTGAAGCTTTCTTT,CASSLGVAGTEAFF
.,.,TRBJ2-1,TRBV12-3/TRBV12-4,TGTGCCAGCGGCAGAGGTTTCATTGGGTTCTTC,CASGRGFIGFF
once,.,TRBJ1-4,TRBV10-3,TGTGCCATCAAAGGAGAAACTAATGAAAAACTGTTTTTT,CAIKGETNEKLFF
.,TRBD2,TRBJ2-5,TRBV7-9,TGTGCCAGCAGCCCCGGAAAAGCGGGGGCCCAAGAGACCCAGTACTTC,CASSPGKAGAQETQYF
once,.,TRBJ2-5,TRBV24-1,TGTGCCACCAGTGACCGGACAGAGGAGACCCAGTACTTC,CATSDRTEETQYF
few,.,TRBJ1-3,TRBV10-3,TGTGCCGCCTCTTCGAGCCCGGGCTCTGGAAACACCATATATTTT,CAASSSPGSGNTIYF
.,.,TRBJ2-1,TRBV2,TGTGCCAGCAGTGAAGCGGGCGACAATGAGCAGTTCTTC,CASSEAGDNEQFF
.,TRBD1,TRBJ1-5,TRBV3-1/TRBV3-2,TGTGCCAGCAGCCAAGATCCGACAGGGCTGGGCCAGCCCCAGCATTTT,CASSQDPTGLGQPQHF
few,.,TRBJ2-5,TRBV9,TGTGCCAGCAGCGTAATCGGCAGGGGGGCAGAGACCCAGTACTTC,CASSVIGRGAETQYF
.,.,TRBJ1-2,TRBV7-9,TGTGCCAGCAGCCTCTGGATCGGACAGCGGGGATATGGCTACACCTTC,CASSLWIGQRGYGYTF
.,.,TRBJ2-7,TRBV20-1,TGCAGTGCTAGTCACCTCCATCCCAGGAAGTACGAGCAGTACTTC,CSASHLHPRKYEQYF
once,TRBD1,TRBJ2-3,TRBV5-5,TGTGCCAGCAGCTTGGTGGGACAGGGGGCTGATACGCAGTATTTT,CASSLVGQGADTQYF
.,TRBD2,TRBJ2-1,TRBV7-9,TGTGCCAGCAGCCCCCTAGCGGGAGGCAAGAATGAGCAGTTCTTC,CASSPLAGGKNEQFF
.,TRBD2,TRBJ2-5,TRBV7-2,TGTGCCAGCAGCTTAGTTTTAGCGGGGGGTCAGGAACAAGAGACCCAGTACTTC,CASSLVLAGGQEQETQYF
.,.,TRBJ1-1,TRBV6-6,TGTGCCAGCAAAAAACAGGGTGGGGTTGAAGCTTTCTTT,CASKKQGGVEAFF
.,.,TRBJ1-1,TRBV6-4,TGTGCCAGCAGTGTACAGGGAGGGGACACTGAAGCTTTCTTT,CASSVQGGDTEAFF
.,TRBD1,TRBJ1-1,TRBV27,TGTGCCAGCAGCTCGAGGCCGACAGGGGACACTGAAGCTTTCTTT,CASSSRPTGDTEAFF
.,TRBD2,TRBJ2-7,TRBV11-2,TGTGCCAGCAGCTTATACGGGACTAGCGGGGGAACCGAGCAGTACTTC,CASSLYGTSGGTEQYF
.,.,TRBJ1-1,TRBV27,TGTGCCAGCAGTTTATCCCCTTGGCCCGGACAAAACACTGAAGCTTTCTTT,CASSLSPWPGQNTEAFF
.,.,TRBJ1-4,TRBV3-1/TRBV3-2,TGTGCCAGCAGCCCGGAAGACCCCCGGGACAAGAATGAAAAACTGTTTTTT,CASSPEDPRDKNEKLFF
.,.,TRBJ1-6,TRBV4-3,TGCGCCAGCAGCCACATATGGCAGGGAAATTCACCCCTCCACTTT,CASSHIWQGNSPLHF
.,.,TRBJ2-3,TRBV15,TGTGCCACCAGCAGAGAGGCAGGATTCACAGATACGCAGTATTTT,CATSREAGFTDTQYF
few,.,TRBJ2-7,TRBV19,TGTGCCAGTAGTAGATCCCCAGTATACGAGCAGTACTTC,CASSRSPVYEQYF
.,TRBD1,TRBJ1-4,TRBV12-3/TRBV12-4,TGTGCCAGCGGAGGGACAGGGGTTGAAAAACTGTTTTTT,CASGGTGVEKLFF
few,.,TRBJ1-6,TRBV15,TGTGCCACCAGCAGAGATACGGGAAGTTCACCCCTCCACTTT,CATSRDTGSSPLHF
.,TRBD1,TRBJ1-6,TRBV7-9,TGTGCCAGCAGCTCATCAGACAGGGCTAAAGCCTTTCGGAATTCACCCCTCCACTTT,CASSSSDRAKAFRNSPLHF
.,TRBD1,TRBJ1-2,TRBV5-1,TGCGCCAGCAGCTTGGAACAGGGGAATGGCTACACCTTC,CASSLEQGNGYTF
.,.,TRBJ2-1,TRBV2,TGTGCCAGCATGGGGGGTGAGGGGCTAGGTGAGCAGTTCTTC,CASMGGEGLGEQFF
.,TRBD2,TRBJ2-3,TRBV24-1,TGTGCCACCAGTGTTGGGGGGGCAGATACGCAGTATTTT,CATSVGGADTQYF
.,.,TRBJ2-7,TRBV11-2,TGTGCCAGCAGCTTAGGAGAGTGGAGGGCCTACGAGCAGTACTTC,CASSLGEWRAYEQYF
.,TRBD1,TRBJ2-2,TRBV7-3,TGTGCCAGCAGCATCGCCCGGGACAGGGGGCAGGGCACCGGGGAGCTGTTTTTT,CASSIARDRGQGTGELFF
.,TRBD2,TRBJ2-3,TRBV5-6,TGTGCCAGCAGCTTGAGTAGCGGGGCTAGCACAGATACGCAGTATTTT,CASSLSSGASTDTQYF
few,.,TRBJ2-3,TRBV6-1,TGTGCCAGCAGTGAAAGTCTGAGCCCAGATACGCAGTATTTT,CASSESLSPDTQYF
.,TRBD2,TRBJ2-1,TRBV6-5,TGTGCCAGCACACCGGGGGGGCGAGACAATGAGCAGTTCTTC,CASTPGGRDNEQFF
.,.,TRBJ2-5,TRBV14,TGTGCCAGCAGCCAACAGGGGTCCTACCAAGAGACCCAGTACTTC,CASSQQGSYQETQYF
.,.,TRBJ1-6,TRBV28,TGTGCCAGCAGTCGGGCGGGAAGTTCACCCCTCCACTTT,CASSRAGSSPLHF
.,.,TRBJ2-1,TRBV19,TGTGCCAGTAGTATCCCCCCTACGAGGAGCTCCTACAATGAGCAGTTCTTC,CASSIPPTRSSYNEQFF
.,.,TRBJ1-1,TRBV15,TGTGCCACCACAGGGGAACTGAACACTGAAGCTTTCTTT,CATTGELNTEAFF
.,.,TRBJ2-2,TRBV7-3,TGTGCCAGCAGCCCCCAGGGATTCGGGGAGCTGTTTTTT,CASSPQGFGELFF
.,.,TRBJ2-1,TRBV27,TGTGCCAGCAGTTTATCAAGATCCGGGACAGAGCAGTTCTTC,CASSLSRSGTEQFF
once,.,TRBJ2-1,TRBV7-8,TGTGCCAGCAGCTTAGAAGCTCCTTCCTACAATGAGCAGTTCTTC,CASSLEAPSYNEQFF
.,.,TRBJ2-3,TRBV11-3,TGTGCCAGCAGCTTATGGGGGCCCGTGGGGGTACCCCCAGATACGCAGTATTTT,CASSLWGPVGVPPDTQYF